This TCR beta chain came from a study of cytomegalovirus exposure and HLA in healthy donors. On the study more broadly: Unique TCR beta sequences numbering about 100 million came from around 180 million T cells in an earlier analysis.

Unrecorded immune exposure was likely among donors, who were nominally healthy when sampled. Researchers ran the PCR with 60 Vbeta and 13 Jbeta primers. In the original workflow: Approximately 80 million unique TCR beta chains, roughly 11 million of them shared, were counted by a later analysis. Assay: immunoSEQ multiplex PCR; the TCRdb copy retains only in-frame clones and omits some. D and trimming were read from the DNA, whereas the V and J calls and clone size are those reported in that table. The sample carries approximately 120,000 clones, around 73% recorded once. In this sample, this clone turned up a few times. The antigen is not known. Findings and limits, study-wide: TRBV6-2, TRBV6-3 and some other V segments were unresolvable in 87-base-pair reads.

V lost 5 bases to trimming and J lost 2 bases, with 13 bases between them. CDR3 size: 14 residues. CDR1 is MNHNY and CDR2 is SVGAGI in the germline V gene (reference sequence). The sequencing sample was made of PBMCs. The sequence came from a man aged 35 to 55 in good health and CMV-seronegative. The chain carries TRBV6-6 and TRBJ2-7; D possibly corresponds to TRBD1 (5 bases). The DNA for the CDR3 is TGTGCCAGCAGTCTGCCCCAGGGTCCCTACGAGCAGTACTTC. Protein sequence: CASSLPQGPYEQYF.